The sequence of this TCR beta chain was determined in a study of sequential checkpoint blockade in melanoma. Germline loops: CDR1 SGDLS, CDR2 YYNGEE. CDR3 length equals 14 residues. V dropped 3 bases and J dropped 6; count of bases not matched to a gene: 3. Repertoires were generated with immunoSEQ multiplex PCR, while TCRdb's copy carries only in-frame clones and drops some. The sample holds about 13,000 clones, 76% seen once. Described treatment: randomized to nivolumab then ipilimumab (arm A) or the reverse (arm B). Live CD3+CD8+ CD19− CD56− cells were sorted from PBMCs. This chain joins TRBV9 and TRBJ1-4; TRBD1 matches at 9 bases. Sequencing was performed on CD8+ T cells sorted from blood (inferred from file names), taken from a patient given nivolumab and ipilimumab in sequence. The TCR originated in a human patient with melanoma. Some clones in this sample may be carry-over from other donors' samples. This chain's CDR3 is CASSAWTGDEKLFF. The CDR3 nucleotides read TGTGCCAGCAGCGCTTGGACAGGGGATGAAAAACTGTTTTTT.